The 28 T cell receptor beta chains below come from one sample, sequenced in a study of graft-versus-host responses after intestinal transplantation. Their antigens remain unidentified. Assay used: immunoSEQ multiplex PCR; TCRdb lists only in-frame clones, some missing. The sample yields some 110,000 clones, approximately 90% seen once. This sample comprised unstimulated CD4+ T cells sorted from spleen or lymph node cells, obtained before intestinal transplant. These receptors all come from a human donor who received an intestinal transplant.

This clone was seen once. This chain connects TRBV2 to TRBJ2-3; 10 bases fit TRBD2. With 2 bases clipped from V and 4 bases from J, the junction kept 9 bases outside the gene matches. The germline gives CDR1 SNHLY, CDR2 FYNNEI. This CDR3 contains 17 residues. CDR3 DNA sequence: TGTGCCAGCAGTGAAAACGGGCTAGCGGGGGTGGCAGATACGCAGTATTTT. This encodes CASSENGLAGVADTQYF. Looking up the rest from reference TRBV2 and TRBJ2-3 gives the full variable domain: EPEVTQTPSHQVTQMGQEVILRCVPISNHLYFYWYRQILGQKVEFLVSFYNNEISEKSEIFDDQFSVERPDGSNFTLKIRSTKLEDSAMYFCASSENGLAGVADTQYFGPGTRLTVL.

J is TRBJ1-6 and V is TRBV5-6; TRBD1 matches at 7 bases. This CDR3 contains 18 residues. CDR1 is SGHDT, CDR2 YYEEEE, per germline. The trim removed 4 bases at V and 0 bases at J, leaving 10 bases unmatched. The CDR3 region is CASSKLGDRSSYNSPLHF. The CDR3 nucleotides are TGTGCCAGCAGCAAACTAGGGGACAGAAGCTCCTATAATTCACCCCTCCACTTT.

The chain carries TRBV4-3 and TRBJ2-3, with 11 positions matching TRBD2. The CDR3 has 16 residues. The junction had 7 bases not matched to a gene; V was cut back by 4 bases and J by 4 bases. From germline, CDR1 is LGHNA and CDR2 YSLEER. The CDR3 reads CASSPRPGLAADTQYF. In DNA form, the CDR3 reads TGCGCCAGCAGCCCCCGCCCGGGACTAGCGGCAGATACGCAGTATTTT.

This clone was counted between two and nine times. The chain has TRBV4-3 and TRBJ2-7, with TRBD1 matching 7 bases. Germline trimming cut 1 base from V and 0 bases from J; bases unmatched to any gene: 3. This CDR3 comprises 15 residues. Germline CDR1 is LGHNA and CDR2 is YSLEER. The CDR3 protein is CASSQGAGGSYEQYF. As DNA, the CDR3 is TGCGCCAGCAGCCAAGGGGCAGGGGGCTCCTACGAGCAGTACTTC.

This clone occurred a few times. The chain uses TRBV28 and TRBJ2-7; tentatively, D is TRBD1 (6 bases). The CDR3 is made up of 14 amino acids. Trimming removed 3 bases at V and 4 bases at J, with 13 bases between. Germline values: CDR1 MDHEN, CDR2 SYDVKM. The CDR3 protein is CASSLSGTTYEQYF. For the CDR3, the DNA is TGTGCCAGCAGTTTGTCCGGGACAACGTACGAGCAGTACTTC.

The rearrangement uses TRBV7-6 and TRBJ1-1, with 10 positions matching TRBD1. Germline assignment: CDR1 SGHVS and CDR2 FNYEAQ. This CDR3 region has 16 residues. Germline trimming cut 5 bases from V and 0 bases from J; bases unmatched to any gene: 6. Written as DNA, the CDR3 is TGTGCCAGCAGCCGGCAGACAGGGGGCATGAACACTGAAGCTTTCTTT. It codes for CASSRQTGGMNTEAFF.

This clone appeared a few times. The chain recombines TRBV28 with TRBJ1-2; 7 bases align to TRBD1. Per germline, CDR1 MDHEN and CDR2 SYDVKM. V shed 3 bases and J 6 bases; nucleotides not matched to a gene: 1. The CDR3 has 12 residues. CDR3 sequence (DNA): TGTGCCAGCAGTTTGAGGGGGCATGGCTACACCTTC. Its translation: CASSLRGHGYTF.

This clone was counted a few times. The rearrangement uses TRBV6-5 and TRBJ2-4; D may be TRBD2 (6 bases). Germline-derived CDR1 and CDR2 are MNHEY and SVGAGI. The CDR3 is made up of 13 amino acids. The V end was cut by 5 bases, the J end by 1 base, with 6 bases between. CDR3 in DNA: TGTGCCAGCAGTGCGGGGGCCAAAAACATTCAGTACTTC. It specifies CASSAGAKNIQYF.

V and J are TRBV6-5 and TRBJ1-1; D is possibly TRBD1 (5 bases). This CDR3 is 13 amino acids long. Per the germline V gene, CDR1 is MNHEY and CDR2 is SVGAGI. V lost 2 bases, J lost 8 bases, and 12 bases lay in between. The CDR3 DNA is TGTGCCAGCAGTTACCAGGGCCCATCGGAAGCTTTCTTT. It encodes CASSYQGPSEAFF.

This clone was detected once. The chain combines TRBV15 with TRBJ2-7, with D possibly matching TRBD2 (6 bases). In germline, CDR1 is LNHNV, CDR2 YYDKDF (reference sequence). The CDR3 loop spans 16 amino acids. V lost 5 bases and J lost 2, with 19 bases in between. The CDR3 DNA follows: TGTGCCACCAGCCCAAAATTGTCGGGGGTGGCCTACGAGCAGTACTTC. Translation: CATSPKLSGVAYEQYF.

This rearrangement joins TRBV18 to TRBJ2-7, with TRBD2 as a possible D gene (6 bases). CDR1 is KGHSH and CDR2 is LQKENI in the germline V gene. The V and J ends lost 3 bases and 7 bases respectively, with 13 bases between them. The CDR3 extends over 13 amino acids. The DNA for the CDR3 is TGTGCCAGCTCACCGGGACTGGAGTTTGAGCAGTACTTC. It codes for CASSPGLEFEQYF.

This clone was counted between two and nine times. This sequence joins TRBV5-6 and TRBJ1-6; 10 positions match TRBD1. This CDR3 contains 15 residues. Germline V gives CDR1 SGHDT, CDR2 YYEEEE. The V segment lost 3 bases and the J segment 7 bases; nucleotides outside the gene matches: 4. The CDR3 DNA sequence: TGTGCCAGCAGCTCCGGGACAGGGGCAAATTCACCCCTCCACTTT. Protein sequence: CASSSGTGANSPLHF.

The chain has TRBV7-6 and TRBJ2-5, with 7 bases aligning to TRBD1. V lost 6 bases to trimming and J lost 0 bases; unmatched junction nucleotides: 7. CDR3 length: 15 residues. Germline-derived CDR1 and CDR2 are SGHVS and FNYEAQ. The CDR3 region is CASRPGQTHQETQYF. The CDR3 DNA is TGTGCCAGCAGGCCGGGACAGACCCACCAAGAGACCCAGTACTTC.

This clone has more than one count but fewer than ten. The chain combines TRBV4-2 with TRBJ2-7; maybe TRBD1 (7 bases). The CDR3 runs 16 residues. Germline V CDR1 and CDR2: LGHNA, YNFKEQ. V was pared by 6 bases and J by 4 bases, with 22 bases between. DNA of the CDR3: TGTGCCAGCAGTCACCCTGAGGAGGGGGCGCGGTACGAGCAGTACTTC. It encodes CASSHPEEGARYEQYF.

The genes are TRBV11-1 and TRBJ2-3; TRBD2 might be the D (6 bases). Trimming left V 5 bases short and J 9 bases short, with 12 bases between. Germline V lookup: CDR1 SGHAT, CDR2 FQDESV (reference sequence). The CDR3 runs 12 residues. The CDR3 coding sequence is TGTGCCAGCAGCAAACTAGCCGCAACGCAGTATTTT. The encoded protein is CASSKLAATQYF.

The chain carries TRBV30 and TRBJ2-7, with D tentatively TRBD1 (6 bases). The germline gives CDR1 GTSNPN, CDR2 SVGIG (reference sequence). V gave up 3 bases and J gave up 3 bases, with 9 bases separating them. This CDR3 contains 12 residues. For the CDR3, the DNA is TGTGCCTGGAGCCTGGACAGCTACGAGCAGTACTTC. Its protein is CAWSLDSYEQYF.

The rearrangement joins TRBV6-5 to TRBJ1-6, with D perhaps TRBD1 (5 bases). Trimming shortened V by 5 bases and J by 6 bases, and 11 bases separated the two germline ends. This CDR3 has 14 amino acids. Germline CDR1 and CDR2: MNHEY and SVGAGI. This chain's CDR3 is CASSTRQINSPLHF. As DNA, the CDR3 is TGTGCCAGCAGTACTCGACAGATTAATTCACCCCTCCACTTT.

The V gene is TRBV25-1, the J gene TRBJ1-1; 8 positions agree with TRBD1. The CDR3 loop spans 14 amino acids. The germline V gene has CDR1 MGHDK and CDR2 SYGVNS. Germline trimming cut 2 bases from V and 8 bases from J; bases unmatched to any gene: 7. Here the CDR3 reads CASSERGRTGEAFF. The CDR3 bases are TGTGCCAGCAGTGAACGAGGGCGGACAGGGGAAGCTTTCTTT.

On this clone: The identical CDR3 is also encoded by other nucleotide sequences in the sample. The rearrangement uses TRBV9 and TRBJ2-2; D is uncertain. V was cut by 1 base and J by 4 bases, with 5 bases left in between. This CDR3 is built from 13 residues. Germline CDR1 reads SGDLS; CDR2 reads YYNGEE. The CDR3 region is CASSVTGTGELFF. The CDR3 DNA reads TGTGCCAGCAGCGTAACGGGCACCGGGGAGCTGTTTTTT.

The rearrangement uses TRBV6-1 and TRBJ1-2, with D unclear. Germline lookup yields CDR1 MNHNS and CDR2 SASEGT. The V gene lost 7 bases and the J gene lost 0 bases, with 12 bases spanning the gap. The CDR3 sequence is 14 residues long. The CDR3, as DNA: TGTGCCAGCATTCAGAATCCGTCTAACTATGGCTACACCTTC. This codes for CASIQNPSNYGYTF.

This chain uses TRBV10-3 with TRBJ1-1, with TRBD1 matching over 11 bases. With 6 bases clipped from V and 5 bases from J, the junction kept 2 bases outside the gene matches. This CDR3 region has 13 residues. The V gene's germline CDR1 is ENHRY and CDR2 SYGVKD. The CDR3 DNA reads TGTGCCATCAGGGGGGACAGGGGGACTGAAGCTTTCTTT. Its protein product is CAIRGDRGTEAFF.

J is TRBJ2-3 and V is TRBV7-2, with a tentative D call TRBD1 (6 bases). Germline V lookup: CDR1 SGHTA, CDR2 FQGNSA. V was trimmed by 2 bases and J by 4 bases, leaving 10 bases between them. The CDR3 sequence is 14 residues long. CDR3 amino acids: CASSLIRGPDTQYF. CDR3 DNA: TGTGCCAGCAGCTTAATCAGGGGACCAGATACGCAGTATTTT.

For the CDR3, the DNA is TGTGCCAGCTCACCACCGACTAGCGGGGGACGATCCTACGAGCAGTACTTC. Encoded protein: CASSPPTSGGRSYEQYF. This sequence joins TRBV18 and TRBJ2-7; 12 bases map to TRBD2. CDR1 KGHSH and CDR2 LQKENI come from the germline V gene. J gave up 1 base and V 0 bases, and 4 bases lay outside the gene matches. The CDR3 is 17 residues long.

The chain is built from TRBV18 and TRBJ1-1, with D unclear. The CDR3 is 15 residues long. Per the germline V gene, CDR1 is KGHSH and CDR2 is LQKENI. V was cut by 2 bases and J by 3 bases, with 13 bases left in between. Here the CDR3 reads CASSPSPGRDTEAFF. The CDR3 coding sequence is TGTGCCAGCTCACCATCCCCGGGGAGAGACACTGAAGCTTTCTTT.

This rearrangement joins TRBV11-2 to TRBJ1-5; D is perhaps TRBD1 (5 bases). Germline V gives CDR1 SGHAT, CDR2 FQNNGV. The CDR3 extends over 14 amino acids. Trimming left V 5 bases short and J 8 bases short, with 16 bases between. The CDR3 reads CASSPSGGIKPQHF. The CDR3 DNA is TGTGCCAGCAGCCCCTCCGGGGGAATCAAGCCCCAGCATTTT. Using reference TRBV11-2 and TRBJ1-5 for the parts outside the CDR3, the full variable domain is EAGVAQSPRYKIIEKRQSVAFWCNPISGHATLYWYQQILGQGPKLLIQFQNNGVVDDSQLPKDRFSAERLKGVDSTLKIQPAKLEDSAVYLCASSPSGGIKPQHFGDGTRLSIL.

To note about this clone: A junction boundary mismatches the germline segment, possibly from a read error. Other DNA sequences in this specimen translate into the identical CDR3. V usage is TRBV27 and J usage is TRBJ2-3; D perhaps matches TRBD1 (6 bases). The CDR3 is 13 residues long. Germline V gene data show CDR1 as MNHEY and CDR2 as SMNVEV (reference sequence). This chain's CDR3 is CASRTDITDTQYF. CDR3 DNA sequence: TGTGCCAGCCGGACAGATATAACAGATACGCAGTACTTT.

This clone was counted a few times. The chain has TRBV10-2 and TRBJ2-7; TRBD1 aligns across 12 bases. V shed 7 bases and J 7 bases; nucleotides not matched to a gene: 5. CDR1 is WSHSY and CDR2 is SAAADI in the germline V gene. The CDR3 length is 13 residues. CDR3 in amino acids: CASKRDRGLEQYF. CDR3 in DNA: TGCGCCAGCAAACGGGACAGGGGGCTAGAGCAGTACTTC.

The V call is TRBV5-4, the J call TRBJ1-1; 8 bases agree with TRBD1. The CDR3 is 15 amino acids. The V segment lost 4 bases and the J segment 1 base; nucleotides outside the gene matches: 6. The germline V gene encodes CDR1 SGHNT and CDR2 YYREEE (reference sequence). CDR3 amino acids: CASSNRQGRNTEAFF. In DNA form, the CDR3 reads TGTGCCAGCAGCAACCGACAGGGGAGGAACACTGAAGCTTTCTTT.